This T cell receptor beta chain appears in the sequencing data of a study of blood T cell repertoires in COVID-19. The overall study: Material from acute and convalescent COVID-19 was sourced from the United States, Italy and Spain.

Sequenced by immunoSEQ multiplex PCR; TCRdb stores in-frame clones only, minus some. The sample includes more than 95,000 clones, approximately 88% of them seen just once. The germline V gene has CDR1 SGDLS and CDR2 YYNGEE. Trimming shortened V by 0 bases and J by 0 bases, and 18 bases separated the two germline ends. The CDR3 is 18 residues long. The source is a man in his fifties or sixties with acute or convalescent COVID-19. The chain combines TRBV9 with TRBJ1-1, with D uncertain. Source material: peripheral blood. CDR3 in DNA: TGTGCCAGCAGCGTAGACGCTCGGGGAGCGGGGATGAACACTGAAGCTTTCTTT. This gives the protein CASSVDARGAGMNTEAFF.